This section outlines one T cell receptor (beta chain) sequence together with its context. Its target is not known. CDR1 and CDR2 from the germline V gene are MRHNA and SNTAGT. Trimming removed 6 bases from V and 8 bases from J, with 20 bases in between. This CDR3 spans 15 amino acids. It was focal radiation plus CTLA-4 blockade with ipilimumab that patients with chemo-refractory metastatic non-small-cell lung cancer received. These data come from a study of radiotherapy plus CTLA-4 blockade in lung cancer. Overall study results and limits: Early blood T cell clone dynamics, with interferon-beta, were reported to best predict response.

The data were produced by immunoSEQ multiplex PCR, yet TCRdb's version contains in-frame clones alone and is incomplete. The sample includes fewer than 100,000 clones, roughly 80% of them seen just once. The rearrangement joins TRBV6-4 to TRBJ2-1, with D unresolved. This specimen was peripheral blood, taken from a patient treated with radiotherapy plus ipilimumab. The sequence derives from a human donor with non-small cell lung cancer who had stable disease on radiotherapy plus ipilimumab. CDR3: CASRVNGQVSHEQFF. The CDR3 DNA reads TGTGCCAGCAGGGTGAATGGGCAGGTTAGTCATGAGCAGTTCTTC.